These 17 T cell receptor beta chains came from one sample sequenced in a study of technical replicates of blood from several donors. Profiled with immunoSEQ multiplex PCR; TCRdb holds only in-frame clones, not every one. Altogether about 75,000 clones are present, 95% to 97% being singletons, with the ten largest covering around 0.2%. What was sequenced was T cells isolated from PBMCs. These TCRs come from a human donor in good health.

This clone was observed a single time. V and J are TRBV11-2 and TRBJ2-2, with 9 bases lining up with TRBD1. Trimming removed 5 bases from V and 1 base from J; junction bases left unmatched: 5. Germline-derived CDR1 and CDR2 are SGHAT and FQNNGV. The CDR3 is 16 amino acids. For the CDR3, the DNA is TGTGCCAGCAGCAACAGGGGGCTGGAGAACACCGGGGAGCTGTTTTTT. It encodes CASSNRGLENTGELFF.

This clone has a single count. V is TRBV2 and J is TRBJ1-4; D might be TRBD1 (6 bases). Germline assignment: CDR1 SNHLY and CDR2 FYNNEI. Deletions cut 6 bases from V and 8 bases from J, with 16 bases between. This CDR3 has 14 amino acids. The CDR3 DNA sequence: TGTGCCAGCAGCAGGGGCATCGGGAAGGAAAAACTGTTTTTT. This codes for CASSRGIGKEKLFF.

V gene TRBV18 combines with J gene TRBJ1-2; weak D call: TRBD1 (6 bases). This CDR3 is 13 amino acids long. Trimming cost V 2 bases and J 2 bases, with 6 bases left between them. Germline V gives CDR1 KGHSH, CDR2 LQKENI. The DNA for the CDR3 is TGTGCCAGCTCACCAGGACAGAACTATGGCTACACCTTC. Its translation: CASSPGQNYGYTF.

The gene calls are TRBV6-1 and TRBJ1-2, with D possibly being TRBD1 (5 bases). The CDR3 totals 14 residues. Trimming left V 3 bases short and J 7 bases short, with 15 bases between. In germline, CDR1 is MNHNS, CDR2 SASEGT. The chain's CDR3 is CASSESMTVVGYTF. Written as DNA, the CDR3 is TGTGCCAGCAGTGAGAGTATGACAGTGGTTGGCTACACCTTC.

This rearrangement joins TRBV5-1 to TRBJ2-7, with 7 bases identical to TRBD1. Germline V gene lookup returns CDR1 SGHRS and CDR2 YFSETQ. V shed 0 bases, J shed 3 bases, and the junction held 3 bases outside the gene matches. There are 14 residues in the CDR3. The CDR3 loop is CASSLEGANYEQYF. The CDR3 nucleotides are TGCGCCAGCAGCTTGGAGGGGGCAAACTACGAGCAGTACTTC. Looking up the rest from reference TRBV5-1 and TRBJ2-7 gives the full variable domain: KAGVTQTPRYLIKTRGQQVTLSCSPISGHRSVSWYQQTPGQGLQFLFEYFSETQRNKGNFPGRFSGRQFSNSRSEMNVSTLELGDSALYLCASSLEGANYEQYFGPGTRLTVT.

The V and J genes are TRBV6-6 and TRBJ2-5; 9 bases map to TRBD1. Per germline, CDR1 MNHNY and CDR2 SVGAGI (reference sequence). The CDR3 extends over 15 amino acids. The junction had 9 bases not matched to a gene; V was cut back by 6 bases and J by 4 bases. CDR3 region: CASRNRGLGVETQYF. The CDR3 DNA is TGTGCCAGCAGGAACAGGGGGCTTGGAGTAGAGACCCAGTACTTC.

The chain uses TRBV7-2 and TRBJ2-5; 10 bases are shared with TRBD1. With 1 base clipped from V and 9 bases from J, the junction kept 8 bases outside the gene matches. The CDR3 spans 15 residues. Germline values: CDR1 SGHTA, CDR2 FQGNSA. This chain's CDR3 is CASSLVAGTGDSQYF. For the CDR3, the DNA is TGTGCCAGCAGCTTAGTGGCCGGGACAGGGGATTCCCAGTACTTC.

CDR3 loop: CASSFPGLAYNEQFF. CDR3 DNA: TGTGCCAGTAGCTTCCCGGGACTAGCATACAATGAGCAGTTCTTC. V and J are TRBV19 and TRBJ2-1, with 9 bases lining up with TRBD2. Germline V CDR1 and CDR2: LNHDA, SQIVND (reference sequence). V was clipped by 6 bases and J by 4 bases; unmatched bases: 7. This CDR3 has 15 amino acids.

This clone was seen just once. This rearrangement joins TRBV9 to TRBJ1-1, with no clear D. From germline, CDR1 is SGDLS and CDR2 YYNGEE. V dropped 0 bases and J dropped 6 bases, with 6 bases sitting between them. The CDR3 contains 12 residues. CDR3 amino acids: CASSVGISEAFF. Written as DNA, the CDR3 is TGTGCCAGCAGCGTAGGTATCTCTGAAGCTTTCTTT. The whole variable domain, filled in from reference TRBV9 and TRBJ1-1, reads DSGVTQTPKHLITATGQRVTLRCSPRSGDLSVYWYQQSLDQGLQFLIQYYNGEERAKGNILERFSAQQFPDLHSELNLSSLELGDSALYFCASSVGISEAFFGQGTRLTVV.

This chain uses TRBV19 with TRBJ2-7, with 9 bases aligning to TRBD2. V lost 8 bases to trimming and J lost 0 bases; unmatched junction nucleotides: 5. The germline V gene has CDR1 LNHDA and CDR2 SQIVND (reference sequence). The CDR3 covers 14 residues. CDR3 loop: CASRTSESSYEQYF. Here the CDR3 DNA reads TGTGCCAGTCGGACTAGCGAGAGCTCCTACGAGCAGTACTTC.

The chain is built from TRBV6-1 and TRBJ2-2, with D maybe TRBD1 (7 bases). Germline CDR1 MNHNS, CDR2 SASEGT. The CDR3 is 16 residues long. The germline V and J ends were trimmed by 4 bases and 4 bases, with 16 bases remaining between them. The CDR3 region has the DNA TGTGCCAGCAGTGCCACAGGGGAGGCGGGCACCGGGGAGCTGTTTTTT. It codes for CASSATGEAGTGELFF.

V and J are TRBV11-2 and TRBJ1-1; D gene uncertain. The CDR3 covers 17 residues. Deletions cut 4 bases from V and 3 bases from J, with 21 bases between. The germline V gene has CDR1 SGHAT and CDR2 FQNNGV. Here the CDR3 DNA reads TGTGCCAGCAGCTCCCCGTCCCGTCGGGTCGGGGACACTGAAGCTTTCTTT. Its translation: CASSSPSRRVGDTEAFF.

The rearrangement joins TRBV6-5 to TRBJ1-5; no firm D call. The CDR3 spans 15 residues. The V gene lost 7 bases and the J gene lost 6 bases, with 19 bases spanning the gap. CDR1 is MNHEY, CDR2 SVGAGI, per germline. CDR3 loop: CASTPYAGLGQPQHF. For the CDR3, the DNA is TGTGCCAGCACTCCGTACGCTGGGCTCGGTCAGCCCCAGCATTTT.

V gene TRBV14 combines with J gene TRBJ1-1; the match to TRBD1 covers 12 bases. The CDR3 covers 18 residues. The ends lost 3 bases at V and 4 bases at J; junction bases unmatched: 12. Germline assignment: CDR1 SGHDN and CDR2 FVKESK. The CDR3 is CASSHLPGQGAQGTEAFF. CDR3 nucleotides: TGTGCCAGCAGCCATTTGCCGGGACAGGGGGCGCAGGGCACTGAAGCTTTCTTT.

J is TRBJ2-7 and V is TRBV5-8, with 8 bases that match TRBD1. Germline V gene sequence: CDR1 SGHTS, CDR2 YDEGEE. This CDR3 is built from 14 residues. V dropped 4 bases and J dropped 2; count of bases not matched to a gene: 5. The CDR3 loop is CASSRTGTAYEQYF. CDR3 nucleotides: TGTGCCAGCAGCCGGACAGGGACCGCCTACGAGCAGTACTTC.

The chain employs TRBV25-1 and TRBJ2-2; D may be TRBD2 (6 bases). The CDR3 covers 13 residues. Germline assignment: CDR1 MGHDK and CDR2 SYGVNS. V dropped 7 bases and J dropped 2 bases, with 8 bases sitting between them. In DNA form, the CDR3 reads TGTGCCAGCACCGGGGGTAACACCGGGGAGCTGTTTTTT. Amino acid sequence: CASTGGNTGELFF.

The rearrangement uses TRBV19 and TRBJ1-1, with D maybe TRBD1 (5 bases). Germline V gene lookup returns CDR1 LNHDA and CDR2 SQIVND (reference sequence). Trimming took off 8 bases at V and 3 bases at J, with 13 bases between the two ends. The CDR3 has 13 residues. This CDR3 reads CASGIDRDTEAFF. The CDR3 DNA sequence: TGTGCCAGTGGGATCGACAGAGACACTGAAGCTTTCTTT. Full variable domain (outside the CDR3, taken from reference TRBV19 and TRBJ1-1): DGGITQSPKYLFRKEGQNVTLSCEQNLNHDAMYWYRQDPGQGLRLIYYSQIVNDFQKGDIAEGYSVSREKKESFPLTVTSAQKNPTAFYLCASGIDRDTEAFFGQGTRLTVV.